The present TCR beta chain was sequenced within a study of T-cell reconstitution after alpha-beta-depleted transplantation in children. Using unique molecular identifiers, the investigators prepared the TCRbeta library. From the PCR reads, TCRdb called clonotypes with MiXCR, one entry per CDR3 protein. The table shows approximately 300,000 distinct CDR3 sequences, with around a tenth occurring only once. This CDR3 spans 13 amino acids. Per the germline V gene, CDR1 is SGHVS and CDR2 is FQNEAQ. Regarding this clonotype: Antigen unknown. A much larger clone sits a single nucleotide away, making a read error possible.

Study findings and constraints: From newly produced T cells came most of the T-cell counts and diversity one year after transplant. For some patients, TCRbeta diversity was high at day 60 because of recipient T cells and thymic progenitors that survived.

The V and J genes are TRBV7-8 and TRBJ1-5; possibly TRBD1 for D (5 bases). This specimen consisted of peripheral blood, obtained 180 days after TCRalphabeta/CD19-depleted stem cell transplant. The clonotype originates from a male patient between 2 and 15 years old who had a stem cell transplant for chronic granulomatous disease, so the T cells may come from the graft donor. CDR3 nucleotides: TGTGCCAGCGGCTTGACAGACAATCAGCCCCAGCATTTT. Translating gives CASGLTDNQPQHF.